A single sample is the source of the 30 T cell receptor beta chains below, sequenced in a study of cytomegalovirus exposure and HLA in healthy donors (dated by TCRdb to about 2017). Receptor libraries were prepared by the immunoSEQ multiplex PCR assay. For the multiplex PCR, a mixture combining 60 forward primers for TCR Vbeta segments and 13 reverse primers for TCR Jbeta segments was used. Sourced from immuneACCESS, this table was stored by TCRdb with only in-frame sequences that have V and J called. A share of the clones is absent; for the studies checked, an unresolved V gene accounts for under half, and the remainder has no known explanation. The sample yields 110,000 to 150,000 clones; roughly 82% were counted once. The ten largest clones add up to 3.4% of the sample. Input material: PBMCs. Receptors originate from a male donor in good health and CMV-seronegative.

The chain couples TRBV6-5 to TRBJ2-2; TRBD2 aligns across 9 bases. Unmatched junction bases numbered 5, after V lost 2 bases and J lost 4 bases. Germline CDR1 and CDR2: MNHEY and SVGAGI. The CDR3 is 16 residues long. This chain's CDR3 is CASSYEGGGGTGELFF. The CDR3 DNA is TGTGCCAGCAGTTACGAGGGCGGGGGGGGCACCGGGGAGCTGTTTTTT.

The chain has TRBV7-9 and TRBJ2-3; 8 positions match TRBD1. The CDR3 is 16 amino acids. The V gene's germline CDR1 is SEHNR and CDR2 FQNEAQ (reference sequence). Trimming cost V 5 bases and J 0 bases; bases outside gene matches: 7. DNA of the CDR3: TGTGCCAGCAGCCGTCGGACAGGGTTAAGCACAGATACGCAGTATTTT. This codes for CASSRRTGLSTDTQYF.

The chain is built from TRBV6-1 and TRBJ1-1; D is perhaps TRBD1 (6 bases). The germline CDR1 and CDR2 sequences are MNHNS and SASEGT. This CDR3 is built from 12 residues. V lost 11 bases and J 4 bases, leaving 14 bases between the germline ends. In DNA, the CDR3 is TGTGCCGCCCTGAGGGGGGGCACTGAAGCTTTCTTT. As protein: CAALRGGTEAFF.

This chain joins TRBV11-2 and TRBJ2-7, with 7 nucleotides matching TRBD1. V shed 5 bases, J shed 3 bases, and the junction held 10 bases outside the gene matches. The CDR3 runs to 15 residues. From germline, CDR1 is SGHAT and CDR2 FQNNGV. The CDR3 DNA sequence: TGTGCCAGCAGCAGAACGTCGGACAGGTGCTACGAGCAGTACTTC. This codes for CASSRTSDRCYEQYF.

The chain has TRBV9 and TRBJ1-2, with 8 bases aligning to TRBD1. Trimming removed 3 bases from V and 4 bases from J; junction bases left unmatched: 11. CDR3 length equals 16 residues. Germline CDR1 reads SGDLS; CDR2 reads YYNGEE. The CDR3 protein is CASSALDRAYFYGYTF. CDR3 sequence (DNA): TGTGCCAGCAGCGCCTTGGACAGGGCTTATTTCTATGGCTACACCTTC.

The V gene is TRBV10-3, the J gene TRBJ2-5; 8 nucleotides line up with TRBD2. CDR1 is ENHRY and CDR2 is SYGVKD in the germline V gene. CDR3 length: 15 amino acids. The trim removed 5 bases at V and 9 bases at J, leaving 14 bases unmatched. CDR3 amino acids: CAISTRGLAEGAQYF. The CDR3 DNA reads as TGTGCCATCAGTACCCGAGGACTAGCCGAAGGGGCCCAGTACTTC.

V usage is TRBV27 and J usage is TRBJ2-7; D possibly corresponds to TRBD1 (6 bases). Germline lookup yields CDR1 MNHEY and CDR2 SMNVEV (reference sequence). The CDR3 totals 13 residues. V dropped 6 bases and J dropped 6 bases, with 15 bases sitting between them. CDR3 nucleotides: TGTGCCAGCAGCTACAGGGTCTTGACCGAGCAGTACTTC. This translates into CASSYRVLTEQYF.

The genes are TRBV9 and TRBJ1-3, with 7 bases fitting TRBD1. Trimming took 7 bases from V and 2 from J; bases not matched to a gene: 6. This CDR3 contains 14 residues. CDR1 and CDR2 from the germline V gene are SGDLS and YYNGEE. The CDR3 is CASGRQGTGNTIYF. In nucleotides, the CDR3 is TGTGCCAGCGGGAGACAGGGAACTGGAAACACCATATATTTT.

This clone has only one observation. The CDR3 region is CASSDREGNYGYTF. The DNA of the CDR3 is TGTGCCAGCAGTGATCGGGAAGGGAACTATGGCTACACCTTC. The rearrangement joins TRBV2 to TRBJ1-2; no definite D call. V was shortened by 3 bases and J by 2 bases, with 10 bases between the two germline ends. CDR1 is SNHLY, CDR2 FYNNEI, per germline. This CDR3 contains 14 residues.

The chain has TRBV19 and TRBJ2-5, with TRBD2 matching over 13 bases. Looked up from germline, CDR1 is LNHDA and CDR2 is SQIVND (reference sequence). J was trimmed by 5 bases and V by 6 bases; bases with no gene match: 6. The CDR3 length is 15 residues. The CDR3 coding sequence is TGTGCCAGTAGGGGTGGACTAGCGGGAGTTGAGACCCAGTACTTC. Its protein product is CASRGGLAGVETQYF.

This chain links TRBV5-1 with TRBJ2-3; 8 bases line up with TRBD2. The CDR3 totals 16 residues. Germline CDR1 SGHRS, CDR2 YFSETQ. V lost 0 bases, J lost 4 bases, and 7 bases stayed unmatched. CDR3 nucleotides: TGCGCCAGCAGCTTGGGGGCGGGGGGCGTTGCAGATACGCAGTATTTT. Protein sequence: CASSLGAGGVADTQYF.

The chain employs TRBV6-1 and TRBJ2-7; weak D call: TRBD2 (7 bases). The V gene lost 0 bases and the J gene lost 4 bases, with 13 bases spanning the gap. Germline V gives CDR1 MNHNS, CDR2 SASEGT. The CDR3 covers 15 residues. The CDR3 DNA is TGTGCCAGCAGTGAAGCAGGGGGGGCTGTGTACGAGCAGTACTTC. Translated, it gives CASSEAGGAVYEQYF.

The chain combines TRBV6-6 with TRBJ2-7; a possible D gene is TRBD2 (6 bases). Trimming removed 6 bases from V and 11 bases from J, with 20 bases in between. The CDR3 spans 13 residues. The germline V gene has CDR1 MNHNY and CDR2 SVGAGI (reference sequence). The CDR3 DNA follows: TGTGCCAGCAGCGGCCGGGACTCGCTTCTTGAGTACTTC. Translating gives CASSGRDSLLEYF.

V usage is TRBV9 and J usage is TRBJ2-2, with D possibly TRBD1 on 6 matching bases. Germline CDR1 is SGDLS and CDR2 is YYNGEE. V was shortened by 6 bases and J by 3 bases, with 15 bases between the two germline ends. The CDR3 loop spans 15 amino acids. The CDR3 DNA follows: TGTGCCAGCAACGTTGTCGACAGGCACACCGGGGAGCTGTTTTTT. Amino acids: CASNVVDRHTGELFF.

V gene TRBV7-9 combines with J gene TRBJ2-3, with TRBD2 identical over 11 bases. CDR1 is SEHNR, CDR2 FQNEAQ, per germline (reference sequence). V lost 5 bases, J lost 4 bases, and 11 bases stayed unmatched. This CDR3 has 17 amino acids. The CDR3 sequence: CASSRELSGRGADTQYF. The CDR3 DNA follows: TGTGCCAGCAGCCGAGAGCTTAGCGGGAGGGGCGCAGATACGCAGTATTTT.

The chain uses TRBV4-3 and TRBJ2-2; TRBD2 aligns across 7 bases. Germline lookup yields CDR1 LGHNA and CDR2 YSLEER. V shed 8 bases and J 3 bases; nucleotides not matched to a gene: 9. This CDR3 has 15 amino acids. CDR3 region: CASRSAGVDTGELFF. The CDR3 bases are TGCGCCAGCCGGTCGGCGGGAGTGGACACCGGGGAGCTGTTTTTT.

In DNA form, the CDR3 reads TGTGCCAGCAGTTTAACTTCTGGAAACACCATATATTTT. The encoded protein is CASSLTSGNTIYF. The rearrangement joins TRBV27 to TRBJ1-3; D is unresolved. Trimming cost V 2 bases and J 1 base, with 3 bases left between them. The CDR3 length is 13 residues. The germline gives CDR1 MNHEY, CDR2 SMNVEV (reference sequence).

This chain joins TRBV5-5 and TRBJ1-3; D remains unclear. Germline CDR1 SGHKS, CDR2 YYEKEE (reference sequence). The length of the CDR3 is 14 residues. The ends were cut back, 1 base at V and 3 bases at J, with 8 bases in the middle. The CDR3 DNA follows: TGTGCCAGCAGCTTGTCCCCCCTTGGAAACACCATATATTTT. Amino acids: CASSLSPLGNTIYF.

The chain recombines TRBV5-6 with TRBJ1-2; no definite D call. The V gene lost 0 bases and the J gene lost 6 bases, with 6 bases spanning the gap. CDR3 length: 12 residues. Germline V gene data show CDR1 as SGHDT and CDR2 as YYEEEE. Here the CDR3 DNA reads TGTGCCAGCAGCTTGGGAACGGATGGCTACACCTTC. The encoded protein is CASSLGTDGYTF.

V and J are TRBV19 and TRBJ1-3; 8 nucleotides agree with TRBD1. Germline trimming cut 5 bases from V and 0 bases from J; bases unmatched to any gene: 9. Germline CDR1 and CDR2: LNHDA and SQIVND (reference sequence). The CDR3 is made up of 17 amino acids. CDR3: CASSFARDRSSGNTIYF. The CDR3 DNA sequence: TGTGCCAGTAGTTTCGCCCGGGACAGGAGCTCTGGAAACACCATATATTTT.

The V call is TRBV2, the J call TRBJ2-1; 11 nucleotides line up with TRBD2. This CDR3 has 16 residues. Germline CDR1 and CDR2: SNHLY and FYNNEI. Unmatched junction bases numbered 8, after V lost 7 bases and J lost 3 bases. In DNA form, the CDR3 reads TGTGCCAGCAACCACGGGACTAGCGGAATCTACAATGAGCAGTTCTTC. Translating it yields CASNHGTSGIYNEQFF.

This clone was detected a few times. V usage is TRBV6-1 and J usage is TRBJ1-2; tentative D call: TRBD1 (6 bases). This CDR3 is 13 amino acids long. CDR1 and CDR2 (germline): MNHNS, SASEGT. The V end lost 8 bases, the J end lost 2 bases, and 12 bases lay between the germline ends. CDR3 in amino acids: CASSQTGNYGYTF. CDR3 coding DNA: TGTGCCAGCTCTCAAACAGGGAACTATGGCTACACCTTC.

The chain employs TRBV7-2 and TRBJ2-5, with D possibly TRBD2 on 6 matching bases. Trimming stripped 7 bases from V and 2 bases from J, with 17 bases between. Germline values: CDR1 SGHTA, CDR2 FQGNSA. This CDR3 contains 15 residues. The CDR3 spells CASTVIAGIQETQYF. CDR3 sequence (DNA): TGTGCCAGCACCGTGATTGCGGGGATTCAAGAGACCCAGTACTTC.

The rearrangement links TRBV9 to TRBJ2-3; 8 bases are a match to TRBD1. Germline-derived CDR1 and CDR2 are SGDLS and YYNGEE. This CDR3 has 16 amino acids. After removal of 7 bases from V and 0 bases from J, the junction contained 10 bases not matched to a gene. Here the CDR3 DNA reads TGTGCCAGCCTCAGGGGGCCCGGGGCTAGCACAGATACGCAGTATTTT. As protein: CASLRGPGASTDTQYF.

V is TRBV5-1 and J is TRBJ1-1, with D unclear. The ends were cut back, 0 bases at V and 4 bases at J, with 13 bases in the middle. Germline V lookup: CDR1 SGHRS, CDR2 YFSETQ. The CDR3 is 15 amino acids. The CDR3 here is CASSLVGGSGTEAFF. The CDR3 coding sequence is TGCGCCAGCAGCTTGGTTGGCGGGAGCGGCACTGAAGCTTTCTTT.

V gene TRBV27 combines with J gene TRBJ2-7, with D perhaps matching TRBD1 (5 bases). Germline values: CDR1 MNHEY, CDR2 SMNVEV (reference sequence). The length of the CDR3 is 14 residues. The V and J ends lost 4 bases and 0 bases respectively, with 10 bases between them. The CDR3 reads CASSYGASSYEQYF. For the CDR3, the DNA is TGTGCCAGCAGTTATGGGGCTAGCTCCTACGAGCAGTACTTC.

In nucleotides, the CDR3 is TGTGCCAGCAGCAAGGGACTAGCGAACCCCTACAATGAGCAGTTCTTC. Translating gives CASSKGLANPYNEQFF. The V and J genes are TRBV5-4 and TRBJ2-1; 10 positions agree with TRBD2. From germline, CDR1 is SGHNT and CDR2 YYREEE (reference sequence). J was trimmed by 2 bases and V by 4 bases; bases with no gene match: 6. The CDR3 covers 16 residues.

The chain combines TRBV27 with TRBJ2-7; TRBD1 agrees at 11 bases. Germline assignment: CDR1 MNHEY and CDR2 SMNVEV (reference sequence). The CDR3 has 16 residues. V was pared by 5 bases and J by 6 bases, with 12 bases of the junction left unmatched. CDR3 coding DNA: TGTGCCAGCAGTCTCTCAGGGGGGGGACAGGGGGGCGAGCAGTACTTC. The encoded protein is CASSLSGGGQGGEQYF.

This rearrangement joins TRBV6-1 to TRBJ2-7; D is ambiguous. Germline CDR1 is MNHNS and CDR2 is SASEGT. V was trimmed by 3 bases and J by 1 base, leaving 13 bases between them. This CDR3 contains 15 residues. The CDR3 loop is CASSDTGSTSYEQYF. The CDR3 DNA is TGTGCCAGCAGTGATACGGGTTCAACTTCCTACGAGCAGTACTTC.

In this sample, this clone turned up once. V and J are TRBV6-5 and TRBJ2-6, with 9 positions matching TRBD1. The CDR3 runs 15 residues. CDR1 and CDR2 from the germline V gene are MNHEY and SVGAGI. V was pared by 7 bases and J by 4 bases, with 5 bases of the junction left unmatched. The CDR3 is CASNEQGAGANVLTF. CDR3 DNA sequence: TGTGCCAGCAACGAACAGGGGGCCGGGGCCAACGTCCTGACTTTC.